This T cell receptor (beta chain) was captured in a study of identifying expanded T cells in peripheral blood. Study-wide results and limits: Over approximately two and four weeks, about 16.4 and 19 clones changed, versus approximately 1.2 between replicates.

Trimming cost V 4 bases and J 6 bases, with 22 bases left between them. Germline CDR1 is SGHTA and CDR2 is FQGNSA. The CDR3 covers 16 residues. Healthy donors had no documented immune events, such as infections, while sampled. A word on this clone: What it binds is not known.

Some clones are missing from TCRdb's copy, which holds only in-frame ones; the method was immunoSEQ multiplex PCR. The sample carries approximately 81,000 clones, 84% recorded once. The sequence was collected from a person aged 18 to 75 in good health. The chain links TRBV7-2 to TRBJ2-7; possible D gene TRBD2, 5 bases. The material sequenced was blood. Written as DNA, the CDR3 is TGTGCCAGCAGCTCCCTCCTAGCTCCGACACCTGGCGAGCAGTACTTC. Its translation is CASSSLLAPTPGEQYF.